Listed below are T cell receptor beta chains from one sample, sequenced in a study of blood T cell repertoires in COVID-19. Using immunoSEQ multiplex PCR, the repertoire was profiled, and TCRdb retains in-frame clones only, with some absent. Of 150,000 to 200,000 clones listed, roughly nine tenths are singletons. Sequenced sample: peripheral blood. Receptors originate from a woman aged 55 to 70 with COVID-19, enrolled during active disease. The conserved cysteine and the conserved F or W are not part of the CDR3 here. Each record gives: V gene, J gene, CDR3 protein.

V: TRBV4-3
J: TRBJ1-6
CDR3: ASSQDGGAGNNSPLH

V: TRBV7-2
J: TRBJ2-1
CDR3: ASRRRAGTSGRANEQF

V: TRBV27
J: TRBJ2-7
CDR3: ASSFRGAYEQY

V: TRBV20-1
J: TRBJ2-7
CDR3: SASQADYEQY

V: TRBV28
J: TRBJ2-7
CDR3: ASSLLAYEQY

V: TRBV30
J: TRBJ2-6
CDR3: AWSVTQGARGANVLT

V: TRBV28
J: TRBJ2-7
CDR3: ASTLGPTGYEQY

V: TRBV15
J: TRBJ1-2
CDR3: ATSRDVGGYGYT

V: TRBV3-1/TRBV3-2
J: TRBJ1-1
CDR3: ASSRDKPNTEAF

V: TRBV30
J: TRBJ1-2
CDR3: AWSDEGAEGYT

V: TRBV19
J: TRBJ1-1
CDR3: ASSMQGISEAF

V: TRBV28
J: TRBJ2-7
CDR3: AGSSPAGGGYEQY

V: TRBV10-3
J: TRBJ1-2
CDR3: AISELRGTAYGYT

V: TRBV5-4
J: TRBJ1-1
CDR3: ASSPGVRNTEAF

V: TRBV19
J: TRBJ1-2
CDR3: ASSPQGKGGYT

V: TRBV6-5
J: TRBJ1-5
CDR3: ASSYSRVGEQPQH

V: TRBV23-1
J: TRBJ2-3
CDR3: ASSQGAGEDTQY

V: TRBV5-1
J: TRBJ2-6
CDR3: ASSFPRTTGANVLT

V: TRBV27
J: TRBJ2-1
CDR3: ASSPEGTTRGGEQF

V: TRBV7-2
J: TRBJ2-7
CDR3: ASSFPTSGTSYEQY

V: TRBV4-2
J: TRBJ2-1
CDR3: ASSQDLERNEQF

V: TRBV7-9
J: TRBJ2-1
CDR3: ASSLTQGHAEQF

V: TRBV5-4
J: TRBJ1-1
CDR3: ASSTRQARKKGTEAF

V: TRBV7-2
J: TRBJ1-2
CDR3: ASSYLQNRRGYT

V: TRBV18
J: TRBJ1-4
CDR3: ASTGGEEKLF

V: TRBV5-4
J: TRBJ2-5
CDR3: ASSLRQGLGETQY

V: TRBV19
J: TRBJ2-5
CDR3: ASSGGLAGIRKTQY

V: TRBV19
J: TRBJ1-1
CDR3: ASSIQGANTEAF

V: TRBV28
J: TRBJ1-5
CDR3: ASSPGTGVGLRGNQPQH

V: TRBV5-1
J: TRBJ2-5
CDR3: ASSLPNRWETQY

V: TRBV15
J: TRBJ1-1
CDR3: ATSRDREAF

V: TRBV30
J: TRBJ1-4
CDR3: ASMRGGTNEKLF

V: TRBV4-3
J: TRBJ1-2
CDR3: ASSQDVRQGYGYT

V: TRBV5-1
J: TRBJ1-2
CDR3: ASSGQGGDYGYT

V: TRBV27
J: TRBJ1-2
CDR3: ASSLRTGNYGYT

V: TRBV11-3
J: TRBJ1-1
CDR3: ASSLVTGDAF

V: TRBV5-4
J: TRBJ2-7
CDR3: ASTLPGVGAYEQY

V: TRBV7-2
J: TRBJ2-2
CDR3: ASSLVLGRTGELF